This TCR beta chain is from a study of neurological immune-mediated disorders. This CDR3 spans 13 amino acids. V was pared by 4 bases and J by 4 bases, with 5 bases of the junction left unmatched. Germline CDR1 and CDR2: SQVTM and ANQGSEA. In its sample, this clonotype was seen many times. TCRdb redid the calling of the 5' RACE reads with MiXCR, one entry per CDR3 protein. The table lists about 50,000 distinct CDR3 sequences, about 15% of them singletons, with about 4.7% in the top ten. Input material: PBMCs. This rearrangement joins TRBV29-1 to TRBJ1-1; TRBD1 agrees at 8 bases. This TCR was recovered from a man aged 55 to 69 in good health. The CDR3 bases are TGCAGCGTTGTGAGGCAGGGGGCCACTGAAGCTTTCTTT. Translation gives CSVVRQGATEAFF.